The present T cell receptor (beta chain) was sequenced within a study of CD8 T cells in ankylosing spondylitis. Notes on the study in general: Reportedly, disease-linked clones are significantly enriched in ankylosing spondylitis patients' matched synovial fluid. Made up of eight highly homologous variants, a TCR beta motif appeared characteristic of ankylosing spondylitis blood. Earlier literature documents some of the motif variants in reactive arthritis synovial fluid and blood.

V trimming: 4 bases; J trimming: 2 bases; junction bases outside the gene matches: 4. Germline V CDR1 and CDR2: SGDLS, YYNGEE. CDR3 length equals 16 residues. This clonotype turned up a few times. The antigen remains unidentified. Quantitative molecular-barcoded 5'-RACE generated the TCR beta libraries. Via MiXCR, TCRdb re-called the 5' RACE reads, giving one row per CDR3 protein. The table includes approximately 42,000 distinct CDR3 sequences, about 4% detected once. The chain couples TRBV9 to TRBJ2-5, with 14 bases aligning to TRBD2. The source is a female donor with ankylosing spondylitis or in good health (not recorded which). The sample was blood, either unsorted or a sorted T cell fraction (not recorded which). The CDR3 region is CASSKTSGGGQETQYF. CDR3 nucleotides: TGTGCCAGCAGCAAGACTAGCGGGGGGGGACAAGAGACCCAGTACTTC.